The entry below gives a single T cell receptor (beta chain) sequence along with its context. What it recognizes is unknown. This entry is derived from a study of response to subunit inactivated influenza vaccine. Broader study findings: Each seasonal influenza vaccination, the authors suggested, recruits few new T cells.

The V segment lost 3 bases and the J segment 2 bases; nucleotides outside the gene matches: 1. This CDR3 comprises 16 residues. In germline, CDR1 is LGHNA, CDR2 YSLEER. TCRdb re-analysed the RT-PCR reads in MiXCR, keeping a single row per CDR3 protein. The table lists about 570,000 distinct CDR3 sequences, around 11% of them singletons, with more than 8.5% in the top ten. Sequencing used PBMCs from blood, obtained on the day of vaccination. The J gene is TRBJ2-1, the V gene TRBV4-3, with TRBD2 matching 13 bases. The clonotype originates from a man aged 50 to 59 who received an inactivated influenza vaccine. CDR3 nucleotide sequence: TGCGCCAGCAGCCAGGGACTAGCGGGGACCTACAATGAGCAGTTCTTC. This sequence encodes CASSQGLAGTYNEQFF.